This is a list of T cell receptor beta chains from one sample in a study of OX40 agonist ivuxolimab in advanced cancers. Clones were sequenced by immunoSEQ multiplex PCR, and TCRdb holds only the in-frame ones, with some missing. This table holds more than 80,000 clones, 70% to 90% found once. The starting material was CD4+ or CD8+ T cells sorted from blood, obtained in a trial of the OX40 agonist ivuxolimab. Every receptor here comes from an adult with an advanced solid tumor such as melanoma, head and neck, liver or kidney cancer. Each CDR3 is given with its conserved first and last residue. D genes are given only for firm matches. Clone size is stated in some rows and not others, as once, few, many or a class when expanded.

v_gene	d_gene	abundance	j_gene	CDR3aa	CDR3nt
TRBV19	TRBD1	NA	TRBJ2-1	CASSISGTGAYLSSYNEQFF	TGTGCCAGTAGTATATCCGGGACAGGGGCGTACCTGAGCTCCTACAATGAGCAGTTCTTC
TRBV28	TRBD1	NA	TRBJ1-2	CASSGPTGEDGYTF	TGTGCCAGCAGTGGCCCGACAGGGGAGGATGGCTACACCTTC
TRBV30	NA	once	TRBJ1-6	CAWSVFESSPLHF	TGTGCCTGGAGTGTATTTGAGTCTTCACCCCTCCACTTT
TRBV5-6	TRBD1	NA	TRBJ2-4	CASSLLTGAVVKNIQYF	TGTGCCAGCAGCCTGTTGACAGGGGCGGTTGTCAAAAACATTCAGTACTTC
TRBV7-3	NA	few	TRBJ2-2	CASSQQTVGELFF	TGTGCCAGCAGTCAACAGACTGTCGGGGAGCTGTTTTTT
TRBV9	NA	NA	TRBJ1-1	CASSVEESPPQNANTEAFF	TGTGCCAGCAGCGTAGAAGAATCCCCCCCCCAGAACGCGAACACTGAAGCTTTCTTT
TRBV4-2	TRBD2	NA	TRBJ2-1	CASSPLPGLAGEYNEQFF	TGTGCCAGCAGCCCCCTACCGGGACTAGCGGGAGAATACAATGAGCAGTTCTTC
TRBV20-1	TRBD1	NA	TRBJ1-2	CSANSGGGYTF	TGCAGTGCTAATTCAGGGGGTGGCTACACCTTC
TRBV4-1	NA	NA	TRBJ2-1	CASSQELRVRSTGEQFF	TGCGCCAGCAGCCAAGAGTTGCGGGTTCGATCAACAGGGGAGCAGTTCTTC
TRBV15	TRBD1	NA	TRBJ2-5	CATSRLGQGETQYF	TGTGCCACCAGCAGGTTAGGACAGGGGGAGACCCAGTACTTC
TRBV7-2	NA	NA	TRBJ1-5	CASSLENQPQHF	TGTGCCAGCAGCTTAGAGAATCAGCCCCAGCATTTT
TRBV19	NA	NA	TRBJ2-5	CASSGNRQETQYF	TGTGCCAGTAGCGGGAATAGGCAAGAGACCCAGTACTTC
TRBV29-1	NA	once	TRBJ1-3	CSAKLGGRNTIYF	TGCAGCGCAAAACTGGGAGGGAGAAACACCATATATTTT
TRBV7-2	NA	NA	TRBJ2-2	CASSLSKGAGELFF	TGTGCCAGCAGCTTATCGAAGGGGGCCGGGGAGCTGTTTTTT
TRBV18	NA	NA	TRBJ2-5	CASSPEPQETQYF	TGTGCCAGCTCACCAGAACCGCAAGAGACCCAGTACTTC
TRBV10-2	NA	NA	TRBJ2-7	CASSEQGEQYF	TGCGCCAGCAGTGAGCAGGGCGAGCAGTACTTC
TRBV14	NA	NA	TRBJ2-3	CASSQLGTADTQYF	TGTGCCAGCAGCCAACTCGGGACCGCAGATACGCAGTATTTT
TRBV28	NA	NA	TRBJ2-7	CASSQTPPNLYEQYF	TGTGCCAGCAGTCAAACCCCCCCGAACCTCTACGAGCAGTACTTC
TRBV7-8	TRBD2	NA	TRBJ2-1	CASSLGLAGYNEQFF	TGTGCCAGCAGCCTCGGACTAGCGGGGTACAATGAGCAGTTCTTC
TRBV6-5	TRBD2	once	TRBJ2-5	CASSTGLARETQYF	TGTGCCAGCAGTACGGGACTAGCAAGGGAGACCCAGTACTTC
TRBV5-1	TRBD1	NA	TRBJ1-1	CASSLDNRGEAFF	TGCGCCAGCAGCTTGGATAACAGGGGGGAAGCTTTCTTT
TRBV2	TRBD1	NA	TRBJ1-1	CASSDRGQKSFF	TGTGCCAGCAGCGACAGGGGGCAAAAATCTTTCTTT